Below are 16 T cell receptor beta chains sequenced from a single sample in a study of cytomegalovirus exposure and HLA in healthy donors. PCR was performed using 60 Vbeta and 13 Jbeta primers. Here immunoSEQ multiplex PCR was the method, and the copy in TCRdb shows in-frame clones only, minus some. The sample shows about 200,000 clones, more than 60% of them seen only once. Sequencing was carried out using PBMCs. The receptors here all came from a middle-aged man in good health and CMV-seronegative.

The genes are TRBV30 and TRBJ2-2; D is unresolved. V was shortened by 2 bases and J by 3 bases, with 10 bases between the two germline ends. The CDR3 covers 14 residues. Germline V lookup: CDR1 GTSNPN, CDR2 SVGIG (reference sequence). The CDR3 region is CAWSLLVDTGELFF. CDR3 coding DNA: TGTGCCTGGAGTCTTCTAGTGGACACCGGGGAGCTGTTTTTT.

The rearrangement links TRBV29-1 to TRBJ2-2, with a possible D match to TRBD2 (6 bases). The CDR3 runs 16 residues. The V gene's germline CDR1 is SQVTM and CDR2 ANQGSEA. The V end lost 0 bases, the J end lost 0 bases, and 11 bases lay between the germline ends. CDR3 DNA: TGCAGCGTTGAAGATCGGGGACTTTCGAACACCGGGGAGCTGTTTTTT. Its translation is CSVEDRGLSNTGELFF.

This chain links TRBV11-2 with TRBJ2-7; TRBD1 is a possible D gene (6 bases). Trimming removed 1 base from V and 5 bases from J, with 12 bases in between. The germline V gene encodes CDR1 SGHAT and CDR2 FQNNGV. The CDR3 consists of 14 residues. This CDR3 reads CASSLGQEGNEQYF. The CDR3 DNA reads as TGTGCCAGCAGCTTAGGACAGGAAGGGAACGAGCAGTACTTC.

This clone was counted a few times. The V gene is TRBV5-1, the J gene TRBJ1-1; TRBD1 might be the D (5 bases). Trimming took 4 bases from V and 2 from J, leaving 12 bases between them. The germline V gene encodes CDR1 SGHRS and CDR2 YFSETQ. This CDR3 contains 14 residues. The CDR3 DNA follows: TGCGCCAGCAGCAGCCGGGGGGGAAACACTGAAGCTTTCTTT. Amino acids: CASSSRGGNTEAFF.

DNA for the CDR3: TGCGCCAGCAGCCAACTAGCGGATGGGGATGAGCAGTTCTTC. Its translation is CASSQLADGDEQFF. The chain recombines TRBV5-1 with TRBJ2-1, with 8 bases matching TRBD2. The length of the CDR3 is 14 residues. The trim removed 4 bases at V and 8 bases at J, leaving 8 bases unmatched. Germline CDR1 is SGHRS and CDR2 is YFSETQ.

This clone has a handful of counts. This chain connects TRBV2 to TRBJ2-2; TRBD1 aligns across 7 bases. Germline V gene lookup returns CDR1 SNHLY and CDR2 FYNNEI. The trim removed 8 bases at V and 0 bases at J, leaving 6 bases unmatched. CDR3 length equals 15 residues. As DNA, the CDR3 is TGTGCCAGCCGGGGCAGGGGGACGAACACCGGGGAGCTGTTTTTT. Its translation is CASRGRGTNTGELFF.

The count of this clone is one. The chain uses TRBV7-8 and TRBJ2-5; TRBD1 aligns across 7 bases. The CDR3 runs to 11 residues. CDR1 is SGHVS and CDR2 is FQNEAQ in the germline V gene. J lost 13 bases, V lost 5 bases, and 7 bases had no gene match. The CDR3: CASSNRDSTYF. In DNA form, the CDR3 reads TGTGCCAGCAGCAACCGGGACAGCACGTACTTC.

This chain connects TRBV15 to TRBJ2-1, with D maybe TRBD2 (6 bases). The CDR3 runs 16 residues. The germline V gene has CDR1 LNHNV and CDR2 YYDKDF (reference sequence). Trimming cost V 3 bases and J 4 bases, with 16 bases left between them. The CDR3 here is CATSRGTGTGYNEQFF. In nucleotides, the CDR3 is TGTGCCACCAGCAGGGGAACCGGGACTGGATACAATGAGCAGTTCTTC.

V is TRBV9 and J is TRBJ2-1, with D perhaps TRBD2 (6 bases). Germline loops: CDR1 SGDLS, CDR2 YYNGEE. Deletions cut 4 bases from V and 2 bases from J, with 16 bases between. The CDR3 has 16 residues. This chain's CDR3 is CASSPRRGGAYNEQFF. In DNA form, the CDR3 reads TGTGCCAGCAGCCCCCGACGGGGAGGCGCCTACAATGAGCAGTTCTTC.

The chain joins TRBV5-1 to TRBJ2-5; D call uncertain. Germline loops: CDR1 SGHRS, CDR2 YFSETQ. V shed 0 bases and J shed 5 bases, with 2 bases lying between them. The length of the CDR3 is 11 residues. The CDR3 reads CASSLAETQYF. CDR3 nucleotide sequence: TGCGCCAGCAGCTTGGCTGAGACCCAGTACTTC.

This chain uses TRBV28 with TRBJ1-5, with 11 nucleotides matching TRBD1. The germline CDR1 and CDR2 sequences are MDHEN and SYDVKM. V trimming: 7 bases; J trimming: 6 bases; junction bases outside the gene matches: 11. The CDR3 is 16 amino acids. DNA of the CDR3: TGTGCCAGCACCACGGGACAGGGGGAGAAATTTCAGCCCCAGCATTTT. It encodes CASTTGQGEKFQPQHF. Combining the CDR3 with reference TRBV28 and TRBJ1-5 gives the whole variable domain DVKVTQSSRYLVKRTGEKVFLECVQDMDHENMFWYRQDPGLGLRLIYFSYDVKMKEKGDIPEGYSVSREKKERFSLILESASTNQTSMYLCASTTGQGEKFQPQHFGDGTRLSIL.

Remarks on this clone: Other DNA sequences within the sample encode an identical CDR3. The genes are TRBV5-1 and TRBJ2-3, with a tentative D call TRBD2 (5 bases). V was clipped by 2 bases and J by 4 bases, with 8 bases between them. This CDR3 comprises 13 residues. Germline loops: CDR1 SGHRS, CDR2 YFSETQ. The CDR3 DNA reads TGCGCCAGCAGCTTCTCCGGGGCAGATACGCAGTATTTT. Its translation: CASSFSGADTQYF.

This chain links TRBV9 with TRBJ2-5, with TRBD2 matching over 8 bases. CDR1 is SGDLS, CDR2 YYNGEE, per germline. V shed 4 bases, J shed 5 bases, and the junction held 4 bases outside the gene matches. The CDR3 sequence is 13 residues long. In DNA, the CDR3 is TGTGCCAGCAGCCCCTCGGGGGGGGAGACCCAGTACTTC. It specifies CASSPSGGETQYF.

The V gene is TRBV7-2, the J gene TRBJ2-1; D remains ambiguous. Germline V gene data show CDR1 as SGHTA and CDR2 as FQGNSA. V was clipped by 0 bases and J by 10 bases, with 10 bases between them. This CDR3 region has 13 residues. The CDR3 protein is CASSLAYQTEQFF. The CDR3 bases are TGTGCCAGCAGCTTAGCGTACCAGACAGAGCAGTTCTTC.

The chain joins TRBV6-5 to TRBJ1-5, with 7 bases that match TRBD1. The CDR3 has 14 residues. In germline, CDR1 is MNHEY, CDR2 SVGAGI. The J segment lost 1 base and the V segment lost 4 bases, leaving 1 base of the junction unmatched. The CDR3 DNA reads TGTGCCAGCAGTTCGGGACAGAGCAATCAGCCCCAGCATTTT. It is translated as CASSSGQSNQPQHF.

CDR3 loop: CASSPGGRVNEQFF. In DNA, the CDR3 is TGTGCCAGTTCCCCCGGGGGGCGTGTCAATGAGCAGTTCTTC. The rearrangement uses TRBV28 and TRBJ2-1; a weak D match, TRBD2 (7 bases). Germline assignment: CDR1 MDHEN and CDR2 SYDVKM. The V gene lost 9 bases and the J gene lost 6 bases, with 18 bases spanning the gap. CDR3 length equals 14 residues.